The 21 T cell receptor beta chains reported below all come from one sample, sequenced in a study of vaccination effects on CD4 cells after COVID-19. Antigen-specific CD4+ T cells expanded by the ViraFEST assay with viral peptide pools were then sequenced. Culturing for roughly 9 days preceded CD4+ T cell isolation. Participants each got two BNT162b2 or mRNA-1273 vaccine doses. These TCRs' antigens remain unknown. TCRdb's table, derived via immunoSEQ multiplex PCR, lists solely in-frame clones and lacks some. The sample carries around 65,000 clones, 73% recorded once. The sample was CD4+ T cells from PBMCs cultured with HCoV-229E spike peptides, taken after COVID-19 vaccination. These receptor sequences come from a human donor who received a COVID-19 vaccine.

The chain joins TRBV30 to TRBJ1-1; D not resolved. V was trimmed by 2 bases and J by 6 bases, leaving 10 bases between them. The CDR3 covers 12 residues. CDR1 and CDR2 (germline): GTSNPN, SVGIG (reference sequence). The CDR3 DNA reads TGTGCCTGGAGTAAGTCTGGGGCTGAAGCTTTCTTT. It codes for CAWSKSGAEAFF. The whole variable domain, filled in from reference TRBV30 and TRBJ1-1, reads SQTIHQWPATLVQPVGSPLSLECTVEGTSNPNLYWYRQAAGRGLQLLFYSVGIGQISSEVPQNLSASRPQDRQFILSSKKLLLSDSGFYLCAWSKSGAEAFFGQGTRLTVV.

This clone was picked up a small number of times. The V and J genes are TRBV4-1 and TRBJ2-2, with 7 positions matching TRBD1. Germline values: CDR1 MGHRA, CDR2 YSYEKL. Trimming took 3 bases from V and 2 from J; bases not matched to a gene: 9. The CDR3 covers 17 residues. The CDR3 DNA reads TGCGCCAGCAGCCATACCCCGGGACAGCATAACACCGGGGAGCTGTTTTTT. Translated, it gives CASSHTPGQHNTGELFF.

V is TRBV11-1 and J is TRBJ1-1, with D uncertain. Between the trimmed V and J ends, which lost 5 bases and 1 base, there was a span of 11 bases. This CDR3 spans 14 amino acids. CDR1 and CDR2 from the germline V gene are SGHAT and FQDESV (reference sequence). Here the CDR3 DNA reads TGTGCCAGCAGCCTAAGACGGGAGAACACTGAAGCTTTCTTT. Protein: CASSLRRENTEAFF.

This clone has just one count. The chain carries TRBV29-1 and TRBJ2-5; D gene ambiguous. The CDR3 is 11 amino acids. Germline V lookup: CDR1 SQVTM, CDR2 ANQGSEA. V lost 7 bases and J lost 5, with 11 bases in between. The CDR3, as DNA: TGCAGCGCCGTGAAACGGGAGACCCAGTACTTC. Translated: CSAVKRETQYF.

The V and J genes are TRBV6-5 and TRBJ1-2; perhaps TRBD1 as D (6 bases). V lost 1 base to trimming and J lost 6 bases, with 18 bases between them. Germline V gene lookup returns CDR1 MNHEY and CDR2 SVGAGI. The CDR3 is made up of 16 amino acids. The CDR3 here is CASSYWGRGERDGYTF. The CDR3 coding sequence is TGTGCCAGCAGTTACTGGGGGCGCGGGGAGAGGGATGGCTACACCTTC.

The chain has TRBV5-1 and TRBJ1-1; no clear D gene. Trimming shortened V by 0 bases and J by 1 base, and 10 bases separated the two germline ends. The CDR3 totals 15 residues. CDR1 SGHRS and CDR2 YFSETQ come from the germline V gene. The CDR3 region is CASSLALEGNTEAFF. CDR3 coding DNA: TGCGCCAGCAGCTTGGCCTTGGAGGGGAACACTGAAGCTTTCTTT.

The rearrangement joins TRBV29-1 to TRBJ2-3; D is perhaps TRBD1 (7 bases). Trimming removed 7 bases at V and 2 bases at J, with 16 bases between. The germline V gene has CDR1 SQVTM and CDR2 ANQGSEA. The CDR3 loop spans 14 amino acids. Here the CDR3 reads CSALGRGVTDTQYF. The DNA for the CDR3 is TGCAGCGCCCTGGGCAGGGGGGTCACAGATACGCAGTATTTT.

The chain combines TRBV28 with TRBJ2-4; 11 bases are a match to TRBD2. Germline V gene lookup returns CDR1 MDHEN and CDR2 SYDVKM. The CDR3 has 15 residues. J was trimmed by 4 bases and V by 5 bases; bases with no gene match: 4. The CDR3 region has the DNA TGTGCCAGCAGTAGCCCTAGCGGGGGGAAAAACATTCAGTACTTC. Its protein product is CASSSPSGGKNIQYF.

The V call is TRBV6-5, the J call TRBJ2-2; 8 nucleotides line up with TRBD2. Germline V CDR1 and CDR2: MNHEY, SVGAGI. CDR3 size: 15 residues. Unmatched junction bases numbered 11, after V lost 8 bases and J lost 6 bases. The CDR3 here is CASRKAGGHPGELFF. For the CDR3, the DNA is TGTGCCAGCCGAAAGGCGGGGGGCCACCCCGGGGAGCTGTTTTTT.

This clone was recorded only once. V gene TRBV28 combines with J gene TRBJ2-3; 10 bases match TRBD1. V gave up 5 bases and J gave up 7 bases; unmatched junction bases: 9. CDR1 and CDR2 from the germline V gene are MDHEN and SYDVKM. The CDR3 has 15 amino acids. CDR3 sequence reads: CASSGRDRGLNTQYF. DNA of the CDR3: TGTGCCAGCAGTGGCCGGGACAGGGGTCTGAATACGCAGTATTTT.

This clone appeared a few times. This sequence joins TRBV30 and TRBJ2-2; 8 bases match TRBD1. The V gene's germline CDR1 is GTSNPN and CDR2 SVGIG (reference sequence). The CDR3 totals 14 residues. V trimming: 8 bases; J trimming: 4 bases; junction bases outside the gene matches: 9. The CDR3 coding sequence is TGTGCCCGTGACAGGGGAGTGAGCACCGGGGAGCTGTTTTTT. Protein sequence: CARDRGVSTGELFF.

The V and J genes are TRBV30 and TRBJ1-1, with 8 bases lining up with TRBD1. Losses at the gene ends were 4 bases for V and 4 bases for J; bases not matched to a gene: 11. The CDR3 contains 15 residues. Germline V gene sequence: CDR1 GTSNPN, CDR2 SVGIG (reference sequence). This chain's CDR3 is CAWTFGQGLVTEAFF. The CDR3 DNA is TGTGCCTGGACCTTCGGACAGGGTCTCGTCACTGAAGCTTTCTTT.

The V call is TRBV10-2, the J call TRBJ1-2; D is unresolved. Trimming left V 6 bases short and J 1 base short, with 9 bases between. The germline V gene encodes CDR1 WSHSY and CDR2 SAAADI. The CDR3 spans 13 residues. The CDR3 DNA follows: TGCGCCAGCAGCAATACAGTTAACTATGGCTACACCTTC. This translates into CASSNTVNYGYTF.

The rearrangement joins TRBV21-1 to TRBJ1-4; TRBD1 is taken as the D call from the table, unchecked against the DNA. TRBV21-1 counts as a pseudogene. The CDR3 totals 12 residues. The CDR3 reads CASSSRLPELFF. As DNA, the CDR3 is TGTGCCAGCAGCTCCCGCCTCCCAGAACTGTTTTTT.

The gene calls are TRBV7-3 and TRBJ2-3, with 9 bases matching TRBD2. The CDR3 loop spans 15 amino acids. Germline CDR1 reads SGHTA; CDR2 reads FQGTGA. The V segment lost 6 bases and the J segment 0 bases; nucleotides outside the gene matches: 4. The CDR3 protein is CASRMTSGSTDTQYF. Written as DNA, the CDR3 is TGTGCCAGCAGGATGACTAGCGGAAGCACAGATACGCAGTATTTT.

The chain carries TRBV6-5 and TRBJ1-5; tentatively, D is TRBD1 (5 bases). The V end was cut by 6 bases, the J end by 0 bases, with 6 bases between. In germline, CDR1 is MNHEY, CDR2 SVGAGI. The CDR3 sequence is 13 residues long. The CDR3 DNA is TGTGCCAGCAGCAGGGATAGCAATCAGCCCCAGCATTTT. Translated: CASSRDSNQPQHF.

This clone came up once. The chain couples TRBV6-5 to TRBJ2-5; TRBD1 matches 7 bases. The germline V gene encodes CDR1 MNHEY and CDR2 SVGAGI. V shed 8 bases and J 6 bases; nucleotides not matched to a gene: 12. The CDR3 length is 14 residues. CDR3 region: CASGNLGGLKTQYF. The CDR3 coding sequence is TGTGCCAGCGGGAATTTAGGGGGCCTAAAGACCCAGTACTTC.

V and J are TRBV5-1 and TRBJ2-3; D perhaps matches TRBD1 (6 bases). V lost 3 bases and J 2 bases, leaving 10 bases between the germline ends. This CDR3 has 14 residues. CDR1 and CDR2 (germline): SGHRS, YFSETQ. The CDR3: CASSSRTATDTQYF. CDR3 DNA sequence: TGCGCCAGCAGCTCTAGGACAGCCACAGATACGCAGTATTTT.

This clone appeared once. The genes are TRBV7-3 and TRBJ2-3; D is unclear. V lost 0 bases to trimming and J lost 5 bases, with 6 bases between them. The V gene's germline CDR1 is SGHTA and CDR2 FQGTGA. This CDR3 contains 13 residues. The CDR3 region is CASSLTKGDTQYF. CDR3 DNA sequence: TGTGCCAGCAGCTTAACGAAGGGAGATACGCAGTATTTT.

The J gene is TRBJ1-4, the V gene TRBV4-1; the match to TRBD1 covers 7 bases. The V segment lost 4 bases and the J segment 7 bases; nucleotides outside the gene matches: 3. Per germline, CDR1 MGHRA and CDR2 YSYEKL. The CDR3 is made up of 13 amino acids. The CDR3 nucleotides read TGCGCCAGCAGCCCTAGACAGGGTGAAAAACTGTTTTTT. It yields the protein CASSPRQGEKLFF.

The chain uses TRBV5-6 and TRBJ1-2; D remains ambiguous. The CDR3 is 14 amino acids. Trimming removed 0 bases from V and 4 bases from J, with 10 bases in between. Germline V lookup: CDR1 SGHDT, CDR2 YYEEEE. CDR3 nucleotide sequence: TGTGCCAGCAGCTTGGGGTCTGCCGCCTATGGCTACACCTTC. Its translation: CASSLGSAAYGYTF.